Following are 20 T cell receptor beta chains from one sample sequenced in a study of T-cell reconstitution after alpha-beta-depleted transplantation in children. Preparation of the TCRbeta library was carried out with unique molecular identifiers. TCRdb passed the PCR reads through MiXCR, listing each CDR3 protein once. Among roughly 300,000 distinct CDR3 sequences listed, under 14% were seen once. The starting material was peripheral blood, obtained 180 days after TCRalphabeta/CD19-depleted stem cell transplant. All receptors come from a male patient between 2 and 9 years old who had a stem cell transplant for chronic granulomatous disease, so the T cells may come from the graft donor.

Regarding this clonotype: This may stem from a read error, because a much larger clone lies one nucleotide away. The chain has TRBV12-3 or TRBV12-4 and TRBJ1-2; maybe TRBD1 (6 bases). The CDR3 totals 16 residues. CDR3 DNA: TGTCCCAGCAGTTTAAGGGGTAGACAGGCAAACTATGGCTACACCTTC. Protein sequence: CPSSLRGRQANYGYTF.

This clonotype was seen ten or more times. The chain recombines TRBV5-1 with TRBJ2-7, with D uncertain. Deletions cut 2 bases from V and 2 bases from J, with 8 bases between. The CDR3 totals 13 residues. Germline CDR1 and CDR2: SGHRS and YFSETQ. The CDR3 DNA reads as TGCGCCAGCAGCTTCGGTCAGACCTACGAGCAGTACTTC. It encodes CASSFGQTYEQYF.

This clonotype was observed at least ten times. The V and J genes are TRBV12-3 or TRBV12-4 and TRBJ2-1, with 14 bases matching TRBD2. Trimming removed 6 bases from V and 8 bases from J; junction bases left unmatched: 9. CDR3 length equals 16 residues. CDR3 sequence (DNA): TGTGCCAGCAGGATCCGGGGACTAGCGGGAGATCATGAGCAGTTCTTC. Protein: CASRIRGLAGDHEQFF.

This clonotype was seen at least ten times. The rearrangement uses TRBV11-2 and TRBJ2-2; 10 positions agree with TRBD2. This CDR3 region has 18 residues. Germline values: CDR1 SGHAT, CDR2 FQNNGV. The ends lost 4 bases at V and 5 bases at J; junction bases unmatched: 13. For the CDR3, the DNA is TGTGCCAGCAGCTACTCTCCGGCACTAGCGGGATTGACCGGGGAGCTGTTTTTT. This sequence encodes CASSYSPALAGLTGELFF.

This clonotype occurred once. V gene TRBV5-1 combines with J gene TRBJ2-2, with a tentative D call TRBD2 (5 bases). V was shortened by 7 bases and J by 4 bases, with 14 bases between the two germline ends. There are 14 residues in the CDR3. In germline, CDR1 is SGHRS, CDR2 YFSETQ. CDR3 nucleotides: TGCGCCAGCGCCTCCGGGGTGCTCACCGGGGAGCTGTTTTTT. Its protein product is CASASGVLTGELFF.

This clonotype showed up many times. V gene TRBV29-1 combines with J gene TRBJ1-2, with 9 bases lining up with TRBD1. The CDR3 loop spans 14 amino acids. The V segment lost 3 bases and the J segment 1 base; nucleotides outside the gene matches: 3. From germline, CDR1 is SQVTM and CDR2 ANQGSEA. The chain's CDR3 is CSVDVGQGNYGYTF. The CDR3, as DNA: TGCAGCGTTGACGTGGGACAGGGTAACTATGGCTACACCTTC.

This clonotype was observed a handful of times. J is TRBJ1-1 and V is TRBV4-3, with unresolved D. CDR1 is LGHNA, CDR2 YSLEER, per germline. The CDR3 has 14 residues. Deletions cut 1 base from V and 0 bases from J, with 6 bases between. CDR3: CASSQGVVNTEAFF. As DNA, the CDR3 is TGCGCCAGCAGCCAAGGTGTCGTGAACACTGAAGCTTTCTTT.

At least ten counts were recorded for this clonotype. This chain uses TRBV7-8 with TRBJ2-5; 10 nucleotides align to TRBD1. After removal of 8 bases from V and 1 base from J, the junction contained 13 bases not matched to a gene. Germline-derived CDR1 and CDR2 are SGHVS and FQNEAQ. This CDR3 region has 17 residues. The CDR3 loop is CASRGQGTRTLQETQYF. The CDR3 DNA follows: TGTGCCAGCCGGGGACAGGGGACTAGGACCCTCCAAGAGACCCAGTACTTC. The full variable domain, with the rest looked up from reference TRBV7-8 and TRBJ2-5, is GAGVSQSPRYKVAKRGQDVALRCDPISGHVSLFWYQQALGQGPEFLTYFQNEAQLDKSGLPSDRFFAERPEGSVSTLKIQRTQQEDSAVYLCASRGQGTRTLQETQYFGPGTRLLVL.

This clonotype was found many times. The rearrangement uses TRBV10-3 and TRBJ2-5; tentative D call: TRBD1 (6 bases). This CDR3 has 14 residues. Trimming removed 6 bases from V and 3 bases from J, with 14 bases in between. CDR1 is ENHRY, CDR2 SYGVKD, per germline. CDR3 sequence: CAIRSGTREETQYF. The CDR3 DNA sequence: TGTGCCATCAGATCCGGGACACGGGAAGAGACCCAGTACTTC.

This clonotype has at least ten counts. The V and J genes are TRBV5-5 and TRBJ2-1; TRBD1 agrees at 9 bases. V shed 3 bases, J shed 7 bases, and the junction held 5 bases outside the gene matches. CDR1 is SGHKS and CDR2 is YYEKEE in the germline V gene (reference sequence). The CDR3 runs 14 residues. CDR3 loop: CASSSGTGRNEQFF. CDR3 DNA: TGTGCCAGCAGCTCCGGGACAGGGCGGAATGAGCAGTTCTTC.

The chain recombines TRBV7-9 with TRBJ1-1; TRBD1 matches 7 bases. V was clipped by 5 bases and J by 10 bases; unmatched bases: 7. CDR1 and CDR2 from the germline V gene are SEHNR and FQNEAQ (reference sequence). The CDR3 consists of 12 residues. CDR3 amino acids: CASSHYRGRAFF. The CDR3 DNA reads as TGTGCCAGCAGCCACTACAGGGGTAGAGCTTTCTTT.

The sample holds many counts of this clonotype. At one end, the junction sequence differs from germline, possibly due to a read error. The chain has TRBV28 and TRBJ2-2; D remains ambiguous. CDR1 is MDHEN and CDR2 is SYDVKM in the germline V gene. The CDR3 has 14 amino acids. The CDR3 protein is CASRLYPLTGELFF. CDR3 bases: TGTGCCAGCAGGTTATATCCCCTCACCGGGGAGCTGTTTTTT.

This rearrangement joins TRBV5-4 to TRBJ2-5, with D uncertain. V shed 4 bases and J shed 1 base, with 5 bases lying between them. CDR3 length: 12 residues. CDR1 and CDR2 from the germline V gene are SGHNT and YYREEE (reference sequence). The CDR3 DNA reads TGTGCCAGCAGCAGGACCCAAGAGACCCAGTACTTC. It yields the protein CASSRTQETQYF. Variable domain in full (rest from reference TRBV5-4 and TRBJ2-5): ETGVTQSPTHLIKTRGQQVTLRCSSQSGHNTVSWYQQALGQGPQFIFQYYREEENGRGNFPPRFSGLQFPNYSSELNVNALELDDSALYLCASSRTQETQYFGPGTRLLVL.

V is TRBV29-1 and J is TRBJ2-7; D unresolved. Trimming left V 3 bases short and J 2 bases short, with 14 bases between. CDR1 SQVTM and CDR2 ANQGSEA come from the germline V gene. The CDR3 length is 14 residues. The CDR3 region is CSVEVRSGAYEQYF. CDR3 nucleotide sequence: TGCAGCGTTGAGGTACGATCTGGGGCCTACGAGCAGTACTTC.

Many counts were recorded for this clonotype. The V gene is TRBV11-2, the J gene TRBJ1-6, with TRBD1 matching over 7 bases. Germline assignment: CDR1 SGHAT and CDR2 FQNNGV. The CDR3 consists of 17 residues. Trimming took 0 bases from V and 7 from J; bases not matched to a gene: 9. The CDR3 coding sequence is TGTGCCAGCAGCTTAGACGGGGGGGGGACAGAAAATTCACCCCTCCACTTT. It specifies CASSLDGGGTENSPLHF.

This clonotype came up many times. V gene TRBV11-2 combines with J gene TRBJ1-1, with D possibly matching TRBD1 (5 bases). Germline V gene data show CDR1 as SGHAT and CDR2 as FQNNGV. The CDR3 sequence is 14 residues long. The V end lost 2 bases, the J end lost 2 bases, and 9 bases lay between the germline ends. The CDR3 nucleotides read TGTGCCAGCAGCTTAAGGACACTTAACACTGAAGCTTTCTTT. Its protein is CASSLRTLNTEAFF.

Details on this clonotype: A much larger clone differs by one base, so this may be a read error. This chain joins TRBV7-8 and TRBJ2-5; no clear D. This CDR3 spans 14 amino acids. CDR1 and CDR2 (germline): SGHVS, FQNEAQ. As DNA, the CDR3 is TGTGCCAGCGGCTTAGTACAGCCACAAGAGACCCAGTACTTC. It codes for CASGLVQPQETQYF.

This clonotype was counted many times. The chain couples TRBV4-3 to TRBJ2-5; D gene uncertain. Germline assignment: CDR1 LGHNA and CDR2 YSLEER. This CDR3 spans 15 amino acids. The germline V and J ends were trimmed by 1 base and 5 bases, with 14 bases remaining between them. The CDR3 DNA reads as TGCGCCAGCAGCCAAGCGGTCGGGTTCGGCGAGACCCAGTACTTC. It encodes CASSQAVGFGETQYF.

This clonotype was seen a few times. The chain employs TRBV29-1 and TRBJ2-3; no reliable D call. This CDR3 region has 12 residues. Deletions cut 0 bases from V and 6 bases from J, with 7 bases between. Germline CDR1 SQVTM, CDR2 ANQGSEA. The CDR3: CSVEDLRDTQYF. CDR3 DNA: TGCAGCGTTGAAGATCTCCGCGATACGCAGTATTTT.

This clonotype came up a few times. CDR3 sequence reads: CASSFADRASYNEQFF. CDR3 DNA: TGTGCCAGCAGTTTTGCGGACAGGGCGTCCTACAATGAGCAGTTCTTC. The chain carries TRBV27 and TRBJ2-1, with 8 nucleotides matching TRBD1. The CDR3 runs to 16 residues. Germline V gives CDR1 MNHEY, CDR2 SMNVEV (reference sequence). V was clipped by 3 bases and J by 1 base; unmatched bases: 5.